These T cell receptor beta chains were read from a single sample in a study of early T cells in non-severe SARS-CoV-2 infection. TCRdb analysed the 5' RACE reads with MiXCR anew, one entry per CDR3 protein. The data show tens of thousands of distinct CDR3 sequences, roughly 12% seen once. This material consisted of whole blood, taken at baseline. These receptors were obtained from an adult who was a healthcare worker with PCR-confirmed SARS-CoV-2 infection or an uninfected control (not recorded which). Both conserved end residues are part of each CDR3. D genes are given only for firm matches. Rows may omit the clone size; those that give it use once, few, many or a size class.

CDR3,DNA,J,D,size,V
CSVRQGDTEAFF,TGCAGCGTTCGACAGGGAGACACTGAAGCTTTCTTT,TRBJ1-1,TRBD1,many,TRBV29-1
CASAQEGEAGELFF,TGTGCCAGCGCCCAGGAGGGGGAGGCCGGGGAGCTGTTTTTT,TRBJ2-2,.,few,TRBV6-4
CASSEGSDTQYF,TGTGCCAGCAGTGAAGGGTCAGATACGCAGTATTTT,TRBJ2-3,.,.,TRBV9
CASSNGGGPGNEQFF,TGTGCCAGCAGCAACGGGGGAGGGCCGGGTAATGAGCAGTTCTTC,TRBJ2-1,TRBD2,.,TRBV11-3
CASSKATDRACEQYF,TGTGCCAGCAGCAAAGCGACGGACAGGGCTTGCGAGCAGTACTTC,TRBJ2-7,.,.,TRBV21-1
CATSDSGTSDYNEQFF,TGTGCCACCAGTGATTCCGGGACTAGCGACTACAATGAGCAGTTCTTC,TRBJ2-1,TRBD2,.,TRBV24-1
CASSPSGLAGTEEQYF,TGTGCCAGCAGCCCCTCGGGACTAGCGGGGACGGAAGAGCAGTACTTC,TRBJ2-7,TRBD2,many,TRBV6-6
CASSSRTGADYGYTF,TGTGCCAGCAGCTCCAGGACAGGGGCGGACTATGGCTACACCTTC,TRBJ1-2,TRBD1,many,TRBV7-9
CASSRPPYEQYF,TGTGCCAGCTCGCGGCCGCCCTACGAGCAGTACTTC,TRBJ2-7,.,few,TRBV12-3/TRBV12-4
CASSTGEDYEQYF,TGTGCCAGTAGTACAGGGGAGGACTACGAGCAGTACTTC,TRBJ2-7,.,.,TRBV19
CASSPRGGVNTEAFF,TGTGCCAGCAGCCCCCGGGGGGGGGTGAACACTGAAGCTTTCTTT,TRBJ1-1,.,.,TRBV9
CASSTRASGRLTDTQYF,TGTGCCAGCAGCACCAGGGCCTCGGGGCGACTCACAGATACGCAGTATTTT,TRBJ2-3,.,.,TRBV13
CASSPGLARSSGANVLTF,TGTGCCAGCAGTCCTGGACTAGCACGTAGCTCTGGGGCCAACGTCCTGACTTTC,TRBJ2-6,TRBD2,few,TRBV12-3/TRBV12-4
CASSQGWGWSDIQYF,TGTGCCAGCAGCCAAGGTTGGGGGTGGTCGGACATTCAGTACTTC,TRBJ2-4,.,few,TRBV14